The 27 T cell receptor beta chains listed next were all sequenced from one sample in a study of cytomegalovirus exposure and HLA in healthy donors. Some clones are missing from TCRdb's copy, which holds only in-frame ones; the method was immunoSEQ multiplex PCR. The repertoire consists of tens of thousands of clones, with more than 80% occurring once and the leading ten covering roughly 1.1%. The sequencing sample was made of PBMCs. The receptors shown here come from a man aged 18 to 35 in good health and CMV-seronegative.

This chain uses TRBV6-5 with TRBJ1-1; D is unresolved. Germline V gene data show CDR1 as MNHEY and CDR2 as SVGAGI. The CDR3 is 14 residues long. V lost 2 bases to trimming and J lost 6 bases, with 13 bases between them. CDR3 region: CASSYRRSSAEAFF. The DNA for the CDR3 is TGTGCCAGCAGTTACCGTCGTTCCTCCGCTGAAGCTTTCTTT.

The rearrangement uses TRBV7-8 and TRBJ1-4; D remains ambiguous. The CDR3 extends over 15 amino acids. V dropped 4 bases and J dropped 7 bases, with 16 bases sitting between them. CDR1 and CDR2 from the germline V gene are SGHVS and FQNEAQ. Written as DNA, the CDR3 is TGTGCCAGCAGCTCAGTAGACATAGTTGGTGAAAAACTGTTTTTT. It translates to CASSSVDIVGEKLFF. Looking up the rest from reference TRBV7-8 and TRBJ1-4 gives the full variable domain: GAGVSQSPRYKVAKRGQDVALRCDPISGHVSLFWYQQALGQGPEFLTYFQNEAQLDKSGLPSDRFFAERPEGSVSTLKIQRTQQEDSAVYLCASSSVDIVGEKLFFGSGTQLSVL.

This chain connects TRBV5-6 to TRBJ2-7; weak D call: TRBD2 (5 bases). Trimming took off 4 bases at V and 7 bases at J, with 18 bases between the two ends. This CDR3 is 14 amino acids long. Germline V gene sequence: CDR1 SGHDT, CDR2 YYEEEE. This CDR3 is CASSPRGVWREQYF. CDR3 nucleotide sequence: TGTGCCAGCAGCCCCCGCGGCGTCTGGAGGGAGCAGTACTTC.

The chain uses TRBV6-1 and TRBJ1-5, with TRBD1 as a possible D gene (6 bases). Germline values: CDR1 MNHNS, CDR2 SASEGT. The CDR3 extends over 14 amino acids. The V end was cut by 4 bases, the J end by 4 bases, with 11 bases between. The CDR3: CASSGRTANQPQHF. The CDR3 DNA reads TGTGCCAGCAGTGGGAGGACAGCAAATCAGCCCCAGCATTTT.

The chain uses TRBV27 and TRBJ1-2; weak D call: TRBD1 (6 bases). Trimming pared 5 bases from V and 4 bases from J, leaving 11 bases between. The CDR3 loop spans 13 amino acids. Germline values: CDR1 MNHEY, CDR2 SMNVEV (reference sequence). The CDR3: CASSIRGGYGYTF. Here the CDR3 DNA reads TGTGCCAGCAGTATCAGAGGGGGCTATGGCTACACCTTC.

This chain links TRBV5-4 with TRBJ2-5; TRBD1 agrees at 7 bases. Germline V gene lookup returns CDR1 SGHNT and CDR2 YYREEE (reference sequence). This CDR3 has 16 amino acids. The ends lost 4 bases at V and 4 bases at J; junction bases unmatched: 13. CDR3 residues: CASSQKATGALETQYF. CDR3 coding DNA: TGTGCCAGCAGCCAAAAAGCTACAGGGGCACTAGAGACCCAGTACTTC.

This sequence joins TRBV21-1 and TRBJ2-7; the listed D gene, TRBD1, was not tested against the DNA. TRBV21-1 is shown as a pseudogene. The CDR3 covers 20 residues. CDR3 region: CASSKIKTGGCHSRSYEQYF. The CDR3 DNA follows: TGTGCCAGCAGCAAAATAAAGACAGGGGGCTGTCATAGTCGGTCCTACGAGCAGTACTTC.

The rearrangement joins TRBV9 to TRBJ2-1; D gene ambiguous. Germline V lookup: CDR1 SGDLS, CDR2 YYNGEE. The CDR3 length is 17 residues. With 4 bases removed from V and 5 bases from J, the gap between germline ends came to 22 bases. The CDR3 sequence is CASSSKLIGTSNNEQFF. CDR3 in DNA: TGTGCCAGCAGCTCTAAACTTATCGGTACCTCGAACAATGAGCAGTTCTTC.

This clone has only one observation. The V call is TRBV4-3, the J call TRBJ2-2; 11 bases match TRBD1. Germline CDR1 LGHNA, CDR2 YSLEER. Unmatched junction bases numbered 9, after V lost 8 bases and J lost 7 bases. CDR3 length: 15 residues. In DNA, the CDR3 is TGCGCCAGCCGGCCGGGACAGGGGGGTGACGGGGAGCTGTTTTTT. Translating gives CASRPGQGGDGELFF.

The chain recombines TRBV4-2 with TRBJ2-2; tentative D call: TRBD2 (6 bases). V gave up 0 bases and J gave up 0 bases, with 11 bases separating them. The CDR3 runs to 17 residues. Germline CDR1 reads LGHNA; CDR2 reads YNFKEQ. The DNA for the CDR3 is TGTGCCAGCAGCCAAGATTCGGGCGGGGCGAACACCGGGGAGCTGTTTTTT. It translates to CASSQDSGGANTGELFF.

This chain uses TRBV18 with TRBJ2-3; 8 positions agree with TRBD2. This CDR3 contains 17 residues. Germline CDR1 is KGHSH and CDR2 is LQKENI. The junction had 14 bases not matched to a gene; V was cut back by 2 bases and J by 7 bases. Written as DNA, the CDR3 is TGTGCCAGCTCACCATTGGGGGGTAGCGGGACCCTTCATACGCAGTATTTT. This sequence encodes CASSPLGGSGTLHTQYF.

The rearrangement links TRBV5-1 to TRBJ2-3, with 13 bases fitting TRBD2. The CDR3 length is 16 residues. CDR1 and CDR2 (germline): SGHRS, YFSETQ. With 4 bases clipped from V and 6 bases from J, the junction kept 8 bases outside the gene matches. The CDR3 nucleotides read TGCGCCAGCAGCCGCGGACTAGCGGGAGCAGGTGATACGCAGTATTTT. Translating gives CASSRGLAGAGDTQYF.

This sequence joins TRBV13 and TRBJ2-2; 10 bases map to TRBD2. The CDR3 is made up of 16 amino acids. Germline V gene data show CDR1 as PRHDT and CDR2 as FYEKMQ (reference sequence). Trimming took 4 bases from V and 2 from J; bases not matched to a gene: 4. CDR3 DNA sequence: TGTGCCAGCAGCTCCGGACTAGCGGTTAACACCGGGGAGCTGTTTTTT. Translated: CASSSGLAVNTGELFF.

The J gene is TRBJ1-1, the V gene TRBV4-1, with D maybe TRBD1 (5 bases). From germline, CDR1 is MGHRA and CDR2 YSYEKL. The CDR3 has 14 residues. The V and J ends lost 2 bases and 1 base respectively, with 8 bases between them. In DNA, the CDR3 is TGCGCCAGCAGCCAAAAGACAGAGAACACTGAAGCTTTCTTT. This codes for CASSQKTENTEAFF.

The rearrangement joins TRBV6-6 to TRBJ2-7, with TRBD2 identical over 7 bases. The V gene's germline CDR1 is MNHNY and CDR2 SVGAGI (reference sequence). CDR3 length: 14 amino acids. Germline trimming cut 1 base from V and 5 bases from J; bases unmatched to any gene: 5. The CDR3 sequence is CASSYYEGRDEQYF. In DNA, the CDR3 is TGTGCCAGCAGTTACTATGAGGGGAGGGACGAGCAGTACTTC.

The chain links TRBV5-4 to TRBJ2-3; D might be TRBD2 (6 bases). Trimming removed 10 bases at V and 3 bases at J, with 15 bases between. The germline gives CDR1 SGHNT, CDR2 YYREEE (reference sequence). The CDR3 runs to 13 residues. The CDR3 DNA sequence: TGTGCCCCCGGGAGTTTTGGGACAGATACGCAGTATTTT. Protein sequence: CAPGSFGTDTQYF.

The chain combines TRBV7-2 with TRBJ2-7; D might be TRBD2 (7 bases). From germline, CDR1 is SGHTA and CDR2 FQGNSA. The CDR3 totals 12 residues. The V gene lost 6 bases and the J gene lost 6 bases, with 12 bases spanning the gap. In nucleotides, the CDR3 is TGTGCCAGCAGTCACAGGGAGGGCGAGCAGTACTTC. It translates to CASSHREGEQYF.

CDR3 DNA sequence: TGTGCCAGCAGCTTCGGGACTAGCGGGAGTAATGAGCAGTTCTTC. This gives the protein CASSFGTSGSNEQFF. V gene TRBV13 combines with J gene TRBJ2-1, with 14 nucleotides matching TRBD2. This CDR3 region has 15 residues. CDR1 and CDR2 (germline): PRHDT, FYEKMQ (reference sequence). V lost 3 bases to trimming and J lost 7 bases; unmatched junction nucleotides: 2.

This clone has just one count. Other DNA sequences within the sample encode an identical CDR3. The chain is built from TRBV18 and TRBJ2-7; D is ambiguous. The ends were cut back, 4 bases at V and 4 bases at J, with 8 bases in the middle. The CDR3 covers 12 residues. CDR1 is KGHSH and CDR2 is LQKENI in the germline V gene. The CDR3 is CASSQQAYEQYF. For the CDR3, the DNA is TGTGCCAGCTCACAACAAGCGTACGAGCAGTACTTC. The full variable domain, in which reference TRBV18 and TRBJ2-7 provide the parts outside the CDR3, is NAGVMQNPRHLVRRRGQEARLRCSPMKGHSHVYWYRQLPEEGLKFMVYLQKENIIDESGMPKERFSAEFPKEGPSILRIQQVVRGDSAAYFCASSQQAYEQYFGPGTRLTVT.

The rearrangement uses TRBV28 and TRBJ1-4, with D possibly TRBD1 on 6 matching bases. Trimming removed 4 bases from V and 8 bases from J, with 17 bases in between. The germline V gene encodes CDR1 MDHEN and CDR2 SYDVKM. The CDR3 length is 15 residues. CDR3 protein: CASSSLGAGAEKLFF. Written as DNA, the CDR3 is TGTGCCAGCAGTTCGCTTGGGGCAGGGGCAGAAAAACTGTTTTTT.

The J gene is TRBJ2-7, the V gene TRBV6-5; tentatively, D is TRBD1 (6 bases). Germline V gene data show CDR1 as MNHEY and CDR2 as SVGAGI. There are 14 residues in the CDR3. Trimming stripped 6 bases from V and 2 bases from J, with 14 bases between. The CDR3 sequence is CASRPPGQAYEQYF. The CDR3 nucleotides read TGTGCCAGCAGACCACCGGGACAAGCCTACGAGCAGTACTTC.

This chain links TRBV28 with TRBJ1-2; TRBD1 agrees at 7 bases. V dropped 4 bases and J dropped 3; count of bases not matched to a gene: 14. Germline CDR1 and CDR2: MDHEN and SYDVKM. CDR3 length: 17 amino acids. CDR3 sequence (DNA): TGTGCCAGCAGTTCATACCCCGACAGGGTCGTGGACTATGGCTACACCTTC. It translates to CASSSYPDRVVDYGYTF.

This clone ranks as medium-sized. This chain connects TRBV6-5 to TRBJ2-6; 8 nucleotides align to TRBD2. V dropped 2 bases and J dropped 0; count of bases not matched to a gene: 0. Looked up from germline, CDR1 is MNHEY and CDR2 is SVGAGI. The CDR3 length is 16 residues. As DNA, the CDR3 is TGTGCCAGCAGTTACACTAGCGGCTCTGGGGCCAACGTCCTGACTTTC. It is translated as CASSYTSGSGANVLTF.

The chain recombines TRBV27 with TRBJ2-2, with D perhaps TRBD1 (5 bases). Trimming took 4 bases from V and 4 from J, leaving 10 bases between them. The CDR3 sequence is 14 residues long. CDR1 MNHEY and CDR2 SMNVEV come from the germline V gene (reference sequence). The CDR3 sequence: CASSSGRVTGELFF. CDR3 sequence (DNA): TGTGCCAGCAGTTCTGGCAGGGTCACCGGGGAGCTGTTTTTT.

J is TRBJ2-3 and V is TRBV28; 11 bases fit TRBD2. The CDR3 contains 18 residues. CDR1 and CDR2 (germline): MDHEN, SYDVKM. V was clipped by 8 bases and J by 2 bases; unmatched bases: 15. In DNA form, the CDR3 reads TGTGCCAGCGGAGTTTGGGGCCTAGCGGGAGGCTACACAGATACGCAGTATTTT. This translates into CASGVWGLAGGYTDTQYF.

This chain connects TRBV25-1 to TRBJ2-5; 7 bases map to TRBD2. In germline, CDR1 is MGHDK, CDR2 SYGVNS. There are 12 residues in the CDR3. The V and J ends lost 6 bases and 9 bases, in that order; junction bases with no gene match: 7. The CDR3 reads CASRVGAGAQYF. The CDR3 coding sequence is TGTGCCAGCAGAGTAGGGGCGGGGGCCCAGTACTTC.

This chain joins TRBV28 and TRBJ1-1; 9 bases align to TRBD1. J gave up 6 bases and V 5 bases, and 10 bases lay outside the gene matches. Germline lookup yields CDR1 MDHEN and CDR2 SYDVKM. The CDR3 runs to 15 residues. The CDR3 DNA reads as TGTGCCAGCAGTCCCGGACAGGGGAGTGTTTCTGAAGCTTTCTTT. This sequence encodes CASSPGQGSVSEAFF.